These 5 T cell receptor beta chains share one sample of origin, sequenced in a study of CD8+CD57+ T cells in acquired aplastic anemia. Template material for TCR beta VDJ and CDR3 profiling consisted of genomic DNA. Each CDR3 protein is one row after TCRdb ran MiXCR on the reads. Here the sample spans around 50,000 distinct CDR3 sequences, roughly 60% being singletons. Sequencing involved patients with CD8+CD57+ cell expansion previously shown by flow cytometry. The sequenced sample consisted of sorted CD4+, CD8+, or CD8+CD57+ T cells (not recorded which) from PBMCs. The receptors were sampled from a human donor with aplastic anemia.

This chain connects TRBV29-1 to TRBJ1-2; no clear D. CDR1 is SQVTM and CDR2 is ANQGSEA in the germline V gene. The CDR3 covers 9 residues. V shed 5 bases and J shed 8 bases, with 6 bases lying between them. The CDR3 region is CSVLEGYTF. The CDR3 region has the DNA TGCAGCGTTCTCGAGGGCTACACCTTC.

The chain is built from TRBV25-1 and TRBJ1-1; D is uncertain. V was trimmed by 5 bases and J by 4 bases, leaving 8 bases between them. The CDR3 has 12 residues. Germline V gene data show CDR1 as MGHDK and CDR2 as SYGVNS. CDR3 protein: CASSSVSTEAFF. The CDR3 DNA follows: TGTGCCAGCAGTTCCGTAAGCACTGAAGCTTTCTTT.

This clonotype was picked up a small number of times. The chain couples TRBV12-3 or TRBV12-4 to TRBJ1-2; unclear D gene. Between the trimmed V and J ends, which lost 6 bases and 7 bases, there was a span of 12 bases. CDR3 length: 12 amino acids. The CDR3: CASRTQGSGYTF. Written as DNA, the CDR3 is TGTGCCAGCAGAACCCAAGGGAGTGGCTACACCTTC.

The V call is TRBV29-1, the J call TRBJ1-2; D is possibly TRBD1 (5 bases). Per germline, CDR1 SQVTM and CDR2 ANQGSEA. This CDR3 region has 12 residues. Between the trimmed V and J ends, which lost 7 bases and 4 bases, there was a span of 13 bases. As DNA, the CDR3 is TGCAGCGCTATGACAGCGATCTATGGCTACACCTTC. This sequence encodes CSAMTAIYGYTF.

CDR3: CASSASGARGTEAFF. The CDR3, as DNA: TGTGCCAGCAGCGCTTCTGGGGCGAGGGGCACTGAAGCTTTCTTT. The chain carries TRBV9 and TRBJ1-1; tentatively, D is TRBD1 (5 bases). The CDR3 is 15 amino acids. The V gene's germline CDR1 is SGDLS and CDR2 YYNGEE. V was shortened by 3 bases and J by 4 bases, with 16 bases between the two germline ends.